This is a list of T cell receptor beta chains from one sample in a study of T cells in localized non-small cell lung cancer. The table came from immunoSEQ multiplex PCR; TCRdb's copy has only in-frame clones and leaves some out. This table has approximately 30,000 clones, approximately 90% appearing once. Source: peripheral blood, taken before any cancer treatment. The receptors shown here come from a male donor older than 55 with stage III lung adenocarcinoma. Both conserved end residues are part of each CDR3. The order of the fields is D gene, clone size, V gene, J gene, CDR3 DNA, CDR3 protein. The D gene is left open where the match is weak. Clone size is not always given. Where it is, it says once, few, many or a class for expanded clones.

.	.	TRBV18	TRBJ1-5	TGTGCCAGCTCACCGCCCTCGGGTTATAGCAATCAGCCCCAGCATTTT	CASSPPSGYSNQPQHF
.	once	TRBV5-1	TRBJ1-1	TGCGCCAGCAGCTCAGCCCCCGAGGGGGGGGGAAAGGCTTTCTTT	CASSSAPEGGGKAFF
.	once	TRBV7-8	TRBJ1-1	TGTGCCAGCAGCCTGACCGAGATGAACACTGAAGCTTTCTTT	CASSLTEMNTEAFF
TRBD2	once	TRBV5-1	TRBJ2-1	TGCGCCAGCAGCTTGTCACCAACCGGGACTAGCAATGAGCAGTTCTTC	CASSLSPTGTSNEQFF
TRBD1	few	TRBV5-1	TRBJ1-4	TGCGCCAGCAGCTTGACAGGGGGCAATGAAAAACTGTTTTTT	CASSLTGGNEKLFF
.	few	TRBV27	TRBJ2-1	TGTGCCAGCAGCCGCTATGGCCCTCAAATTGACCTCTACAATGAGCAGTTCTTC	CASSRYGPQIDLYNEQFF
.	.	TRBV15	TRBJ1-2	TGTGCCACCAGGGATCGGAATTCGGGAAATGGCTACACCTTC	CATRDRNSGNGYTF
TRBD1	.	TRBV7-6	TRBJ2-7	TGTGCCAGCAGCCAACAGGGGTTTGGGGGACAAGCGGAGCAGTACTTC	CASSQQGFGGQAEQYF
.	.	TRBV5-6	TRBJ1-5	TGTGCCAGCAGCTTGTACGGGGAAGGGCAGCCCCAGCATTTT	CASSLYGEGQPQHF
.	.	TRBV10-1	TRBJ2-5	TGCGCCAGCAGTGAGTCGGTTGGCCTACAGGCCCAAGAGACCCAGTACTTC	CASSESVGLQAQETQYF
.	once	TRBV5-4	TRBJ2-7	TGTGCCAGCAGCTCAGGGGGAGGGTTAAACGACGAGCAGTACTTC	CASSSGGGLNDEQYF
TRBD2	.	TRBV11-2	TRBJ2-7	TGTGCCAGCAGCTCGGACCTAGCGGGAGAGGGCGAGCAGTACTTC	CASSSDLAGEGEQYF
.	once	TRBV6-6	TRBJ1-2	TGTGCCAGCAGTTACGGCGGCGGGGAGGGGGGGTATGGCTACACCTTC	CASSYGGGEGGYGYTF
.	.	TRBV6-5	TRBJ1-4	TGTGCCAGCAGTTACTCCTCGGGCAGGGACGATGAAAAACTGTTTTTT	CASSYSSGRDDEKLFF
TRBD2	.	TRBV5-1	TRBJ2-3	TGCGCCAGCAGCTTGGGACTAGCGGGTAGCACAGATACGCAGTATTTT	CASSLGLAGSTDTQYF
TRBD1	once	TRBV30	TRBJ1-4	TGTGCCTGGAACTACGGGACAGGGGATGAAAAACTGTTTTTT	CAWNYGTGDEKLFF
.	.	TRBV27	TRBJ1-4	TGTGCCAGCAGTTTCCGGGGACAAGAAAAACTGTTTTTT	CASSFRGQEKLFF
TRBD2	.	TRBV6-5	TRBJ2-5	TGTGCCAGCGGGACTAGGCAAGAGACCCAGTACTTC	CASGTRQETQYF
TRBD1	few	TRBV5-1	TRBJ2-7	TGCGCCAGCAGCATCGGACAGGGGAGGCAGTACTTC	CASSIGQGRQYF
TRBD1	.	TRBV9	TRBJ2-2	TGTGCCAGCAGCCCCCGGACAGGGGTTAACGCCGGGGAGCTGTTTTTT	CASSPRTGVNAGELFF
.	few	TRBV2	TRBJ2-7	TGTGCCAGCAGGGCCACACAGGGTACGTACGAGCAGTACTTC	CASRATQGTYEQYF
.	.	TRBV2	TRBJ1-2	TGTGCCAGCAGTGTTAGAGGGGTATTGAATGGCTACACCTTC	CASSVRGVLNGYTF
.	.	TRBV28	TRBJ1-2	TGTGCCAGCCACGCTTTCGGGACTAACTATGGCTACACCTTC	CASHAFGTNYGYTF
.	.	TRBV11-2	TRBJ1-1	TGTGCCAGCAGCTTAGAACGTCCCCCCATGTCTTCGGCTTTCTTT	CASSLERPPMSSAFF